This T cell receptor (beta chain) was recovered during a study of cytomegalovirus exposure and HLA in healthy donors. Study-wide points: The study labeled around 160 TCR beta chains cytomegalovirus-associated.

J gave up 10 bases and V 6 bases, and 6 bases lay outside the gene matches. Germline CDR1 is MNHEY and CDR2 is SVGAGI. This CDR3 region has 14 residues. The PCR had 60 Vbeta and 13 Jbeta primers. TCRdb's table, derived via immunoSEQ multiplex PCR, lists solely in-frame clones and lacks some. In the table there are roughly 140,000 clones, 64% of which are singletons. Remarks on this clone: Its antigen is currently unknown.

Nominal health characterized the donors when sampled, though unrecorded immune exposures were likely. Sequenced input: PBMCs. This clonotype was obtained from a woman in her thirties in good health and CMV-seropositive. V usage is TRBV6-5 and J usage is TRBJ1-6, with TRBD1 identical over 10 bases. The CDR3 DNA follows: TGTGCCAGCAGCTGGGACAGGGGTCACTCACCCCTCCACTTT. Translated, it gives CASSWDRGHSPLHF.